This TCR beta chain was found in a study of blood T cell repertoires in COVID-19 (dated by TCRdb to the early 2020s). Study-wide context: Samples covering the acute and convalescent phases of COVID-19 were provided by collaborators in the United States, Italy and Spain. The prospective study material was composed of cDNA or gDNA derived from T cells, B-cell-depleted T cells, or PBMCs. Subjects who had been exposed to COVID-19, were actively infected with it, or had recovered from it provided the deeply sampled blood TCRbeta repertoires that made up the dataset. The repertoires were released in a freely available public database meant as a resource for research on the immune response to SARS-CoV-2. The samples were drawn from two sources: the first 160 participants of the ongoing ImmuneRACE study, and 1,000 to 1,500 subjects contributed by 6 global collaborators. Nearly every sample came with metadata listing a de-identified subject ID, COVID-19 status, age in years and sex. Where available, HLA class I and class II types were taken from metadata supplied by the sample provider and were not determined by assay-based typing. Findings and caveats that apply to the study as a whole: The quantity of clinical and demographic metadata differed by source and by participant and was supplied without curation.

Remarks on this clone: This receptor's antigen is unknown. No much larger clonotype is one base removed from it; base qualities were not supplied.

TCRbeta CDR3 regions were amplified from genomic DNA using the immunoSEQ Assay, a bias-controlled multiplex PCR. The study's processing was this. Nucleated cell counts per sample were estimated from amplification of reference gene primers within the assay. To quantify the absolute abundance of each unique TCRbeta CDR3 rearrangement, sequence reads were collapsed and filtered. For each sample, productive Simpson clonality was calculated as the square root of Simpson's diversity index over productive rearrangements. In its TCRdb copy, this immuneACCESS table keeps in-frame sequences only and misses some clones. Where compared with another copy, unresolved V genes explain less than half of these, and the others have no known cause. V and J calls and clone size are as listed in that table; D and trimming were resolved from the DNA. This sample holds approximately 21,000 clones; around 69% were observed only once. Of the sample, about a fifth falls within the top ten clones.

Collaborating institutions collected whole blood in K2EDTA tubes following their own protocols. For TCRbeta analysis, collaborator samples were shipped as frozen whole blood, as isolated PBMCs, or as DNA extracted from either sample type. V is trimmed back by 5 bases and J by 4 bases, and the junction contains 6 bases that no gene match accounts for. Inclusive of the bounding cysteine and phenylalanine, the CDR3 is 15 residues long. Here the CDR3 DNA is all that survives: 45 bases in frame from base 1. Reading the germline V gene gives CDR1 SGDLS and CDR2 YYNGEE. Sequenced sample: peripheral blood. The chain is assembled from TRBV9 and TRBJ1-5, and 10 junctional nucleotides match TRBD1. The receptor was isolated from a human donor in a cohort sampled during active or convalescent COVID-19. The sequenced DNA is TGTGCCAGCAGTCGACAGGGGGCAGCGAATCAGCCCCAGCATTTT. The encoded protein is CASSRQGAANQPQHF.